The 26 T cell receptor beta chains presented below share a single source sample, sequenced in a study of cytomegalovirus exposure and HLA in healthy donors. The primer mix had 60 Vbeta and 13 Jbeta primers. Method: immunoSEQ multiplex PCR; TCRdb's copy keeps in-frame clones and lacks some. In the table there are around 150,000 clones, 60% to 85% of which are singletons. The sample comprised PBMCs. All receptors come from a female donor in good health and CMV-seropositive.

CDR3 nucleotide sequence: TGTGCCTGGAGCGCCGGGACAGGCCTCACAGATACGCAGTATTTT. As protein: CAWSAGTGLTDTQYF. V usage is TRBV30 and J usage is TRBJ2-3; 8 positions agree with TRBD1. J was trimmed by 2 bases and V by 3 bases; bases with no gene match: 7. CDR1 and CDR2 from the germline V gene are GTSNPN and SVGIG (reference sequence). This CDR3 is built from 15 residues.

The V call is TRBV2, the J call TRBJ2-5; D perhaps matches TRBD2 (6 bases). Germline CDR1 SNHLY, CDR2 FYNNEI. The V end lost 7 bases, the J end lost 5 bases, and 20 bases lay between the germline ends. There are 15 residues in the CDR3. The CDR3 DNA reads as TGTGCCAGCACCCACGGAGGGGCTAGTGCGGAGACCCAGTACTTC. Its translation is CASTHGGASAETQYF.

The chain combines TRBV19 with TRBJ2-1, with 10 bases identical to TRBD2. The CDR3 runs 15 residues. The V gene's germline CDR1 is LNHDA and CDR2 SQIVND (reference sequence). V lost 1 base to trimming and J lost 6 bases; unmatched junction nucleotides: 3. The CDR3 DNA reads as TGTGCCAGTAGTATAGGCCCTAGCGGGAGCAATGAGCAGTTCTTC. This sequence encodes CASSIGPSGSNEQFF.

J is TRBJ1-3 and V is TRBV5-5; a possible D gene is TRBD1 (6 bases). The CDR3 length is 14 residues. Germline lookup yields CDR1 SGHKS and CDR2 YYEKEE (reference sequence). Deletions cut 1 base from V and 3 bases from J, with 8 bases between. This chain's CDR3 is CASSLQGNGNTIYF. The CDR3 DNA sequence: TGTGCCAGCAGCTTGCAGGGGAATGGAAACACCATATATTTT.

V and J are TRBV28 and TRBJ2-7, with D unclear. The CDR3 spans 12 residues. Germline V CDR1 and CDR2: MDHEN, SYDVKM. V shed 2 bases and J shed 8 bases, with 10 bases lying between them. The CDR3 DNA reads TGTGCCAGCAGTTTAGAGCTTGGGCAGCAGTACTTC. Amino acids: CASSLELGQQYF.

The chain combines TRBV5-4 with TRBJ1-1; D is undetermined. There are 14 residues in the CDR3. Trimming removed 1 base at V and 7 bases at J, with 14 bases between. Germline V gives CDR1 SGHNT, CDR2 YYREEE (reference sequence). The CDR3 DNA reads TGTGCCAGCAGCTTGAAGACCACTAGGGTTGAAGCTTTCTTT. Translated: CASSLKTTRVEAFF. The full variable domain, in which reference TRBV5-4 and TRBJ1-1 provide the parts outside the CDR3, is ETGVTQSPTHLIKTRGQQVTLRCSSQSGHNTVSWYQQALGQGPQFIFQYYREEENGRGNFPPRFSGLQFPNYSSELNVNALELDDSALYLCASSLKTTRVEAFFGQGTRLTVV.

The DNA of the CDR3 is TGTGCCAGTAGTTCCTTGGGGACTAGCGGGGGGAACACCGGGGAGCTGTTTTTT. Translation gives CASSSLGTSGGNTGELFF. The chain recombines TRBV19 with TRBJ2-2, with 14 bases matching TRBD2. The CDR3 is 18 residues long. Losses at the gene ends were 5 bases for V and 1 base for J; bases not matched to a gene: 6. Germline CDR1 and CDR2: LNHDA and SQIVND (reference sequence).

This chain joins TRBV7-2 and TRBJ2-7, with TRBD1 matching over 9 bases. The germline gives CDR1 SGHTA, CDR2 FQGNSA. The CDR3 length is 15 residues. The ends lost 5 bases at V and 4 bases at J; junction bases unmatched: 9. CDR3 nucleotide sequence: TGTGCCAGCAGCGCTGACAGGGGGGAGGTATACGAGCAGTACTTC. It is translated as CASSADRGEVYEQYF.

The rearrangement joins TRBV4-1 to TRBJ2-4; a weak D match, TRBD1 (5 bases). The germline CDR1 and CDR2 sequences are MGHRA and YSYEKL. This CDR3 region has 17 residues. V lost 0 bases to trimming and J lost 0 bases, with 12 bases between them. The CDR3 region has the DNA TGCGCCAGCAGCCAAGATAACAGGTTACTAGCCAAAAACATTCAGTACTTC. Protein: CASSQDNRLLAKNIQYF.

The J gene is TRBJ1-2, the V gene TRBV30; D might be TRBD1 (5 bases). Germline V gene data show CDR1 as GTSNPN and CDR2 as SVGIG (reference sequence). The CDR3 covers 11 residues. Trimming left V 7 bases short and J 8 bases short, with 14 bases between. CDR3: CASGRGGGYTF. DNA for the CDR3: TGTGCCTCTGGGAGGGGAGGGGGCTACACCTTC. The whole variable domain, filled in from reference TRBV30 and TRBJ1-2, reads SQTIHQWPATLVQPVGSPLSLECTVEGTSNPNLYWYRQAAGRGLQLLFYSVGIGQISSEVPQNLSASRPQDRQFILSSKKLLLSDSGFYLCASGRGGGYTFGSGTRLTVV.

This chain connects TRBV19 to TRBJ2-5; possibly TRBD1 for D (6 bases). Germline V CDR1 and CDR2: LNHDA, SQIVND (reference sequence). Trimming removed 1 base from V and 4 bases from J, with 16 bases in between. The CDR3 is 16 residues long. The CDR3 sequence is CASSIAPGQFRETQYF. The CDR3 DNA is TGTGCCAGTAGTATAGCCCCCGGACAGTTTAGAGAGACCCAGTACTTC. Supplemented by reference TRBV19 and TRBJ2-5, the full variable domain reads DGGITQSPKYLFRKEGQNVTLSCEQNLNHDAMYWYRQDPGQGLRLIYYSQIVNDFQKGDIAEGYSVSREKKESFPLTVTSAQKNPTAFYLCASSIAPGQFRETQYFGPGTRLLVL.

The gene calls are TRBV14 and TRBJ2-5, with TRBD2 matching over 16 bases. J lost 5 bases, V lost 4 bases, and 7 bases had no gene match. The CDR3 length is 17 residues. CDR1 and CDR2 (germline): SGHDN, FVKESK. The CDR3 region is CASSPGLAGGPRETQYF. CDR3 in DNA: TGTGCCAGCAGCCCGGGACTAGCGGGGGGGCCACGGGAGACCCAGTACTTC.

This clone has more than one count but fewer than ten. The DNA of the CDR3 is TGTGCCAGCAGCGTAGGGTTAGCGGGGGCAGATACGCAGTATTTT. This gives the protein CASSVGLAGADTQYF. The chain employs TRBV9 and TRBJ2-3; 9 nucleotides match TRBD2. The CDR3 is 15 residues long. Unmatched junction bases numbered 3, after V lost 0 bases and J lost 4 bases. CDR1 is SGDLS, CDR2 YYNGEE, per germline.

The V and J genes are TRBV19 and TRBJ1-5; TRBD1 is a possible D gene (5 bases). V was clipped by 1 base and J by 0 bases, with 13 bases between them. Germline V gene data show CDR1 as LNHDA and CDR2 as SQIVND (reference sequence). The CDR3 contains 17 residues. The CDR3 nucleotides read TGTGCCAGTAGTATAGTGGGAGGAGGGGATAGCAATCAGCCCCAGCATTTT. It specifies CASSIVGGGDSNQPQHF.

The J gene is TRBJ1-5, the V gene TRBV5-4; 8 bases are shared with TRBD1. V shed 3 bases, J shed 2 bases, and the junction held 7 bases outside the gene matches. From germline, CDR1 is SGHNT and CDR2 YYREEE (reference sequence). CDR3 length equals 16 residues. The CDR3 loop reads CASSSMDRVGNQPQHF. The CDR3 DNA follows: TGTGCCAGCAGCTCGATGGACAGGGTCGGCAATCAGCCCCAGCATTTT.

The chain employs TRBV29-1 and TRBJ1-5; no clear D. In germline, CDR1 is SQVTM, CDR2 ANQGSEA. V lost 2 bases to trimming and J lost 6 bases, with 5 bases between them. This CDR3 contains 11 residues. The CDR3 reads CSVEQFQPQHF. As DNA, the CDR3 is TGCAGCGTTGAACAGTTTCAGCCCCAGCATTTT.

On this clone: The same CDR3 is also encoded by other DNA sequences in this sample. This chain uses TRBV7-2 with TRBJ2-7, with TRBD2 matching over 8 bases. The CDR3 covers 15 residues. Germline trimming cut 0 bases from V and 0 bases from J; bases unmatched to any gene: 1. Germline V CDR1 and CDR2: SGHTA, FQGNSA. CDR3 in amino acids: CASSLAGTSSYEQYF. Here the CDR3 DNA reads TGTGCCAGCAGCTTAGCGGGGACTAGCTCCTACGAGCAGTACTTC.

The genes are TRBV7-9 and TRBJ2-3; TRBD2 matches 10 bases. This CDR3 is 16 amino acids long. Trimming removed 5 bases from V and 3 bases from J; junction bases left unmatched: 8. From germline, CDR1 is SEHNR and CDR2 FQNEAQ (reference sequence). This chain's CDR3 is CASSLRTSGQTDTQYF. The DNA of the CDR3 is TGTGCCAGCAGCCTCAGGACTAGCGGCCAGACAGATACGCAGTATTTT. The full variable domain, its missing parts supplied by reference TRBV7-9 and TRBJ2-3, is DTGVSQNPRHKITKRGQNVTFRCDPISEHNRLYWYRQTLGQGPEFLTYFQNEAQLEKSRLLSDRFSAERPKGSFSTLEIQRTEQGDSAMYLCASSLRTSGQTDTQYFGPGTRLTVL.

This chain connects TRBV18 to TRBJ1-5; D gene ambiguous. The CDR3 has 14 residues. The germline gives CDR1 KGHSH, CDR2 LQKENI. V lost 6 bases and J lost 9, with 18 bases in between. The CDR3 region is CASSAQRVGRPQHF. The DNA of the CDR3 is TGTGCCAGCTCGGCTCAGAGGGTGGGTCGGCCCCAGCATTTT.

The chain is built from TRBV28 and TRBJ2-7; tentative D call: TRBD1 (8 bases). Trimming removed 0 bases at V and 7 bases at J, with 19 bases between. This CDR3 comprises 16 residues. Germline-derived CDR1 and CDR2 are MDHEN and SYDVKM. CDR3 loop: CASSLWEGDRGGEQYF. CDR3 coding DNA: TGTGCCAGCAGTTTATGGGAGGGCGACAGGGGAGGGGAGCAGTACTTC.

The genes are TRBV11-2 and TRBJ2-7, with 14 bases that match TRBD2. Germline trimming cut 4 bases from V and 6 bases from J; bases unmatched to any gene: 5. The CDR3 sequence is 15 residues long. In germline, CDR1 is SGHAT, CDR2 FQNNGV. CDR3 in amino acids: CASSSGTSGGSEQYF. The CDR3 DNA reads TGTGCCAGCAGCTCTGGGACTAGCGGGGGTTCCGAGCAGTACTTC.

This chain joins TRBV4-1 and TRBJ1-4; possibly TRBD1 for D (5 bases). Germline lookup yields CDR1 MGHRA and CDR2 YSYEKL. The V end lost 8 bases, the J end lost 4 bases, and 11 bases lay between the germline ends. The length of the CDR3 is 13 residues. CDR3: CASRWGGNEKLFF. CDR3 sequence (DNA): TGCGCCAGCCGGTGGGGGGGTAATGAAAAACTGTTTTTT.

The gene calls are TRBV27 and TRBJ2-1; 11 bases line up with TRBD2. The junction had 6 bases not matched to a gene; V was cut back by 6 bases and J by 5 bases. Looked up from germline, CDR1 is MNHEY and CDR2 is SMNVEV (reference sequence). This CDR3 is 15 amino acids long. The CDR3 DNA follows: TGTGCCAGCAGGCTAGCGGGAGGTTCGAACAATGAGCAGTTCTTC. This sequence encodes CASRLAGGSNNEQFF.

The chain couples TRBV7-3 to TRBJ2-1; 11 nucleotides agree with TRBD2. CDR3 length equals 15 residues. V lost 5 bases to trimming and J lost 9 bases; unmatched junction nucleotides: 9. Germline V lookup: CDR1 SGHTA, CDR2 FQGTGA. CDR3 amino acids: CASSPQTSGAVEQFF. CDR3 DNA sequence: TGTGCCAGCAGCCCCCAGACTAGCGGGGCGGTTGAGCAGTTCTTC.

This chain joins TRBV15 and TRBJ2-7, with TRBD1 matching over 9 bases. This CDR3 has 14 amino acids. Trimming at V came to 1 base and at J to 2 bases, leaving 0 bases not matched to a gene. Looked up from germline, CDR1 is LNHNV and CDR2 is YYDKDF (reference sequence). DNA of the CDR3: TGTGCCACCAGCAGAGGACAGGGGGCCTACGAGCAGTACTTC. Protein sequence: CATSRGQGAYEQYF.

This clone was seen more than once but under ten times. The CDR3 sequence: CAVNRDIRLGTEAFF. CDR3 DNA: TGTGCCGTAAACCGGGACATCCGATTGGGCACTGAAGCTTTCTTT. The rearrangement uses TRBV28 and TRBJ1-1, with D possibly being TRBD1 (6 bases). Germline assignment: CDR1 MDHEN and CDR2 SYDVKM. The CDR3 loop spans 15 amino acids. V lost 11 bases and J 4 bases, leaving 23 bases between the germline ends.